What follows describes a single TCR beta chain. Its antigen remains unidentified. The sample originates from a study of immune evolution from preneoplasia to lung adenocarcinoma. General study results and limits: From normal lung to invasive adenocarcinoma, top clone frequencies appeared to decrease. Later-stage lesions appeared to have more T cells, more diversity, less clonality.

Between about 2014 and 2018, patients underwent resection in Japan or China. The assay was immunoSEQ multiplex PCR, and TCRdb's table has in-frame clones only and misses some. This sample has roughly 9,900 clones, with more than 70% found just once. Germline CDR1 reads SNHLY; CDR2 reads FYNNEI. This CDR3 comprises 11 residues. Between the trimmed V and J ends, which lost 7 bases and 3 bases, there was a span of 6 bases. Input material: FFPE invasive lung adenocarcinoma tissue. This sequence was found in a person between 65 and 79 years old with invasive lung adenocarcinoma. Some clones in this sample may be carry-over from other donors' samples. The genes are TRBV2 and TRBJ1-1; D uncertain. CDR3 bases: TGTGCCAGCACCCAGGACACTGAAGCTTTCTTT. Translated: CASTQDTEAFF.